Each of the 22 T cell receptor beta chains below was sequenced from the same sample in a study of cytomegalovirus exposure and HLA in healthy donors. The PCR ran on 60 Vbeta and 13 Jbeta primers. Clones were sequenced by immunoSEQ multiplex PCR, and TCRdb holds only the in-frame ones, with some missing. Found here are tens of thousands of clones, 50% to 75% of them singletons; the top ten hold under 5%. Sequencing used PBMCs. These receptors all stem from a man aged 25 to 40 in good health and CMV-seronegative.

The chain combines TRBV21-1 with TRBJ2-4; the table gives TRBD2 as D, unverified against the DNA. TRBV21-1 constitutes a pseudogene. CDR3 size: 15 residues. The CDR3, as DNA: TGTGCCAGCAGCGCTGGACTAGCGGCCAAAAACATTCAGTACTTC. Translating gives CASSAGLAAKNIQYF.

The J gene is TRBJ1-1, the V gene TRBV7-4, with TRBD1 matching 8 bases. The CDR3 length is 14 residues. The V gene end was trimmed by 11 bases and the J gene end by 3 bases; junction bases not matched to a gene: 11. Germline V gives CDR1 SGHVT, CDR2 SQSDAQ. The CDR3 loop is CARGPGQVDTEAFF. The CDR3 nucleotides are TGTGCCCGGGGCCCGGGACAGGTGGACACTGAAGCTTTCTTT.

CDR3: CSVEDGGQGYTF. CDR3 in DNA: TGCAGCGTTGAAGACGGGGGGCAAGGCTACACCTTC. The chain combines TRBV29-1 with TRBJ1-2; perhaps TRBD1 as D (6 bases). Germline lookup yields CDR1 SQVTM and CDR2 ANQGSEA. CDR3 length: 12 amino acids. Between the trimmed V and J ends, which lost 0 bases and 8 bases, there was a span of 10 bases.

This chain connects TRBV28 to TRBJ2-3; 12 bases line up with TRBD1. CDR3 length equals 15 residues. Germline-derived CDR1 and CDR2 are MDHEN and SYDVKM. V was pared by 1 base and J by 7 bases, with 3 bases of the junction left unmatched. CDR3 nucleotide sequence: TGTGCCAGCAGTTTATCGGGACAGGGGGCAAATACGCAGTATTTT. It encodes CASSLSGQGANTQYF.

A few counts support this clone. The rearrangement uses TRBV4-3 and TRBJ2-6, with D possibly matching TRBD2 (6 bases). V lost 0 bases, J lost 1 base, and 10 bases lay in between. This CDR3 is 17 amino acids long. From germline, CDR1 is LGHNA and CDR2 YSLEER. The CDR3 sequence is CASSQELGGSGANVLTF. The CDR3 DNA reads TGCGCCAGCAGCCAAGAGCTTGGGGGGTCTGGGGCCAACGTCCTGACTTTC.

V is TRBV6-5 and J is TRBJ1-5, with a weak D call TRBD1 (6 bases). Germline V CDR1 and CDR2: MNHEY, SVGAGI. The length of the CDR3 is 14 residues. Trimming shortened V by 5 bases and J by 7 bases, and 15 bases separated the two germline ends. CDR3 DNA: TGTGCCAGCAGTCCGGACAGCCTGGGGCAGCCCCAGCATTTT. Protein product: CASSPDSLGQPQHF.

The chain links TRBV4-3 to TRBJ2-3; unclear D gene. The V gene lost 1 base and the J gene lost 0 bases, with 8 bases spanning the gap. The CDR3 has 15 residues. Germline CDR1 reads LGHNA; CDR2 reads YSLEER. In nucleotides, the CDR3 is TGCGCCAGCAGCCAAGCCCGAGTTAGCACAGATACGCAGTATTTT. It encodes CASSQARVSTDTQYF.

This chain joins TRBV2 and TRBJ2-1; no firm D call. There are 15 residues in the CDR3. Looked up from germline, CDR1 is SNHLY and CDR2 is FYNNEI. V was cut by 2 bases and J by 9 bases, with 17 bases left in between. In DNA, the CDR3 is TGTGCCAGCAGTGAATTGGTGGGCTACGTTATTGAGCAGTTCTTC. Protein: CASSELVGYVIEQFF.

The sample holds a few counts of this clone. V and J are TRBV9 and TRBJ2-4; tentative D call: TRBD1 (6 bases). The V gene's germline CDR1 is SGDLS and CDR2 YYNGEE. CDR3 length: 14 residues. V lost 0 bases, J lost 3 bases, and 7 bases lay in between. CDR3 sequence reads: CASSVGGGKNIQYF. DNA for the CDR3: TGTGCCAGCAGCGTAGGAGGGGGCAAAAACATTCAGTACTTC.

The gene calls are TRBV6-5 and TRBJ1-1; maybe TRBD1 (6 bases). Germline CDR1 MNHEY, CDR2 SVGAGI. Trimming took 4 bases from V and 4 from J, leaving 10 bases between them. The CDR3 is 13 residues long. The CDR3 protein is CASSWGGVTEAFF. The CDR3 DNA follows: TGTGCCAGCAGTTGGGGGGGCGTCACTGAAGCTTTCTTT.

J is TRBJ1-2 and V is TRBV11-2; D gene unclear. Germline values: CDR1 SGHAT, CDR2 FQNNGV. Trimming took off 4 bases at V and 4 bases at J, with 13 bases between the two ends. The CDR3 spans 14 residues. The CDR3 nucleotides read TGTGCCAGCAGCTCACCGTCGGGGATCTATGGCTACACCTTC. This translates into CASSSPSGIYGYTF.

The rearrangement links TRBV5-4 to TRBJ1-3; 8 nucleotides agree with TRBD1. CDR1 is SGHNT, CDR2 YYREEE, per germline (reference sequence). Trimming took 4 bases from V and 2 from J; bases not matched to a gene: 2. The CDR3 totals 14 residues. The CDR3, as DNA: TGTGCCAGCAGCCTACAGGGGGCTGGAAACACCATATATTTT. As protein: CASSLQGAGNTIYF.

The chain employs TRBV27 and TRBJ2-5; 12 nucleotides match TRBD2. The CDR3 covers 14 residues. After removal of 6 bases from V and 9 bases from J, the junction contained 8 bases not matched to a gene. Germline CDR1 reads MNHEY; CDR2 reads SMNVEV (reference sequence). CDR3 amino acids: CASSLGGLAGPQYF. CDR3 nucleotides: TGTGCCAGCAGCCTCGGGGGACTAGCGGGTCCCCAGTACTTC.

The rearrangement links TRBV6-6 to TRBJ1-3; TRBD1 might be the D (6 bases). V gave up 6 bases and J gave up 3 bases, with 9 bases separating them. Per germline, CDR1 MNHNY and CDR2 SVGAGI (reference sequence). The CDR3 has 13 amino acids. Here the CDR3 reads CASRGGIGNTIYF. The CDR3 DNA reads as TGTGCCAGCAGAGGGGGTATTGGAAACACCATATATTTT.

This chain joins TRBV27 and TRBJ1-1, with D unresolved. With 8 bases removed from V and 7 bases from J, the gap between germline ends came to 17 bases. The CDR3 totals 13 residues. Germline values: CDR1 MNHEY, CDR2 SMNVEV (reference sequence). CDR3 in DNA: TGTGCCAGCGGCCAGATAACATCAGTTGAAGCTTTCTTT. Protein: CASGQITSVEAFF.

V and J are TRBV7-9 and TRBJ2-1; 8 nucleotides match TRBD2. J lost 7 bases, V lost 7 bases, and 21 bases had no gene match. Looked up from germline, CDR1 is SEHNR and CDR2 is FQNEAQ (reference sequence). CDR3 size: 18 residues. CDR3: CASTLPPRLAGSLNEQFF. The CDR3 nucleotides are TGTGCCAGCACCCTTCCCCCCCGGTTAGCGGGAAGTCTGAATGAGCAGTTCTTC.

This sequence joins TRBV30 and TRBJ2-7, with unresolved D. V was clipped by 0 bases and J by 1 base, with 13 bases between them. Looked up from germline, CDR1 is GTSNPN and CDR2 is SVGIG (reference sequence). The CDR3 sequence is 15 residues long. This chain's CDR3 is CAWSVLLGRSYEQYF. The CDR3 bases are TGTGCCTGGAGTGTACTCCTAGGAAGGTCCTACGAGCAGTACTTC. Complete variable domain (other parts from reference TRBV30 and TRBJ2-7): SQTIHQWPATLVQPVGSPLSLECTVEGTSNPNLYWYRQAAGRGLQLLFYSVGIGQISSEVPQNLSASRPQDRQFILSSKKLLLSDSGFYLCAWSVLLGRSYEQYFGPGTRLTVT.

J is TRBJ1-3 and V is TRBV7-6; D gene ambiguous. V was shortened by 0 bases and J by 4 bases, with 13 bases between the two germline ends. This CDR3 spans 16 amino acids. The germline gives CDR1 SGHVS, CDR2 FNYEAQ. The CDR3 protein is CASSLALRSSGNTIYF. The DNA of the CDR3 is TGTGCCAGCAGCTTAGCGCTGAGGAGTTCAGGAAACACCATATATTTT. Supplemented by reference TRBV7-6 and TRBJ1-3, the full variable domain reads GAGVSQSPRYKVTKRGQDVALRCDPISGHVSLYWYRQALGQGPEFLTYFNYEAQQDKSGLPNDRFSAERPEGSISTLTIQRTEQRDSAMYRCASSLALRSSGNTIYFGEGSWLTVV.

The DNA of the CDR3 is TGTGCCAGCAGCGTCGGAGGGACTAAATTTAACTATGGCTACACCTTC. Translation gives CASSVGGTKFNYGYTF. V and J are TRBV9 and TRBJ1-2; tentatively, D is TRBD1 (5 bases). Germline values: CDR1 SGDLS, CDR2 YYNGEE. V lost 2 bases and J lost 1, with 15 bases in between. This CDR3 has 16 amino acids.

The V gene is TRBV19, the J gene TRBJ2-5; TRBD1 matches 9 bases. The better agreement between TRBJ2-7 and the DNA end casts doubt on the J call. Germline loops: CDR1 LNHDA, CDR2 SQIVND (reference sequence). This CDR3 spans 15 amino acids. The CDR3 protein is CASSIAGGQGYEQYF. For the CDR3, the DNA is TGTGCCAGTAGTATAGCCGGGGGACAGGGTTACGAGCAGTACTTC.

The rearrangement joins TRBV10-3 to TRBJ2-3; maybe TRBD2 (7 bases). Germline CDR1 is ENHRY and CDR2 is SYGVKD. The CDR3 contains 14 residues. The germline V and J ends were trimmed by 6 bases and 10 bases, with 20 bases remaining between them. Here the CDR3 reads CAIRVGEGDKAQYF. CDR3 sequence (DNA): TGTGCCATCAGAGTGGGGGAGGGGGATAAGGCGCAGTATTTT.

The gene calls are TRBV7-9 and TRBJ2-7, with D uncertain. The V end lost 0 bases, the J end lost 7 bases, and 13 bases lay between the germline ends. CDR3 length equals 14 residues. Germline CDR1 reads SEHNR; CDR2 reads FQNEAQ (reference sequence). For the CDR3, the DNA is TGTGCCAGCAGCTTAGCGATGACTCTTGGGGAGCAGTACTTC. Translation gives CASSLAMTLGEQYF.